These T cell receptor beta chains were read from a single sample in a study of cytomegalovirus exposure and HLA in healthy donors. Sequencing used immunoSEQ multiplex PCR; TCRdb keeps in-frame clones, though not all of them. The sample contains fewer than 200,000 clones, about 90% of which appear only once. The sample consisted of PBMCs. Source of these receptors: a girl under three years old in good health and CMV-seronegative. The CDR3 runs from the conserved cysteine through the conserved F or W. D genes are given only for firm matches. Part of the rows lack a size; the others show once, few, many or a class for expanded clones.

CDR3 DNA: TGTGCCAGTAGTACCCCAGGGGGTTTGTTGTACTATGGCTACACCTTC
CDR3 protein: CASSTPGGLLYYGYTF
V gene: TRBV19
J gene: TRBJ1-2
D gene: TRBD1
clone size: .

CDR3 DNA: TGCGCCAGCAGTGGACTAGCGGGGGATGTCTCCTACAATGAGCAGTTCTTC
CDR3 protein: CASSGLAGDVSYNEQFF
V gene: TRBV10-2
J gene: TRBJ2-1
D gene: TRBD2
clone size: once

CDR3 DNA: TGTGCCAGCAGCTCAACAGGGGGCTATGGCTACACCTTC
CDR3 protein: CASSSTGGYGYTF
V gene: TRBV5-6
J gene: TRBJ1-2
D gene: TRBD1
clone size: .

CDR3 DNA: TGTGCCAGCTCCGTCGGGACAGGGGGCCCAGATACGCAGTATTTT
CDR3 protein: CASSVGTGGPDTQYF
V gene: TRBV18
J gene: TRBJ2-3
D gene: TRBD1
clone size: .

CDR3 DNA: TGCAGTGCTGCTAGAACCAATGAGCAGTTCTTC
CDR3 protein: CSAARTNEQFF
V gene: TRBV20-1
J gene: TRBJ2-1
D gene: .
clone size: .

CDR3 DNA: TGTGCCAGCAGTTACAACGGGAACACTGAAGCTTTCTTT
CDR3 protein: CASSYNGNTEAFF
V gene: TRBV6-5
J gene: TRBJ1-1
D gene: .
clone size: .

CDR3 DNA: TGCGCGCGGGACAGGGGGGAAGGGGCCAACGTCCTGACTTTC
CDR3 protein: CARDRGEGANVLTF
V gene: TRBV30
J gene: TRBJ2-6
D gene: TRBD1
clone size: .

CDR3 DNA: TGTGCCAGCAGCTCAAGACAGGGTGAAGCTTTCTTT
CDR3 protein: CASSSRQGEAFF
V gene: TRBV6-5
J gene: TRBJ1-1
D gene: TRBD1
clone size: once

CDR3 DNA: TGTGCCAGCAGCAAAGAGTTCCGGTTCGGAGGATACGAGCAGTACTTC
CDR3 protein: CASSKEFRFGGYEQYF
V gene: TRBV21-1
J gene: TRBJ2-7
D gene: .
clone size: .

CDR3 DNA: TGCGCCAGCGCTTTATACGGGGGCCAAGAGACCCAGTACTTC
CDR3 protein: CASALYGGQETQYF
V gene: TRBV10-2
J gene: TRBJ2-5
D gene: .
clone size: .

CDR3 DNA: TGTGCCAGCAGCCAAGATGTCAGGTATGAGCAGTTCTTC
CDR3 protein: CASSQDVRYEQFF
V gene: TRBV4-2
J gene: TRBJ2-1
D gene: .
clone size: .

CDR3 DNA: TGTGCCAGCAGCCAAACTAGCATGAGCACAGATACGCAGTATTTT
CDR3 protein: CASSQTSMSTDTQYF
V gene: TRBV5-4
J gene: TRBJ2-3
D gene: .
clone size: once

CDR3 DNA: TGCGCCAGCAGCTATGGTCGGGGAGCAGATACGCAGTATTTT
CDR3 protein: CASSYGRGADTQYF
V gene: TRBV5-1
J gene: TRBJ2-3
D gene: .
clone size: .

CDR3 DNA: TGTGCCTCGCGGTTTCAGGGGATCGATCAGCCCCAGCATTTT
CDR3 protein: CASRFQGIDQPQHF
V gene: TRBV6-1
J gene: TRBJ1-5
D gene: .
clone size: .

CDR3 DNA: TGTGCCAGCAGCTTGGCCGGACAGGGAGCCTACGAGCAGTACTTC
CDR3 protein: CASSLAGQGAYEQYF
V gene: TRBV5-6
J gene: TRBJ2-7
D gene: TRBD1
clone size: once

CDR3 DNA: TGCAGCGTTGAAGAGGGTTGGATGGTTCAGGGCCCGTTCTTC
CDR3 protein: CSVEEGWMVQGPFF
V gene: TRBV29-1
J gene: TRBJ2-1
D gene: .
clone size: .

CDR3 DNA: TGCGCCAGCAGCCCCTTGGGACAGGGGATCCCCGGGGAGCTGTTTTTT
CDR3 protein: CASSPLGQGIPGELFF
V gene: TRBV4-1
J gene: TRBJ2-2
D gene: TRBD1
clone size: .

CDR3 DNA: TGTGCCAGCAGTTTGGACAGATTGGATGAAAAACTGTTTTTT
CDR3 protein: CASSLDRLDEKLFF
V gene: TRBV2
J gene: TRBJ1-4
D gene: .
clone size: .

CDR3 DNA: TGTTCCAGCAGCTTAGGGGTGGGCACCCAAGAGACCCAGTACTTC
CDR3 protein: CSSSLGVGTQETQYF
V gene: TRBV7-9
J gene: TRBJ2-5
D gene: .
clone size: .

CDR3 DNA: TGTGCCAGCAGTTCCGACATAGCGGGTAATGAAAAACTGTTTTTT
CDR3 protein: CASSSDIAGNEKLFF
V gene: TRBV6-1
J gene: TRBJ1-4
D gene: .
clone size: .

CDR3 DNA: TGTGCCAGCAGCACAACCGTACTAGTCGGCGAGACCCAGTACTTC
CDR3 protein: CASSTTVLVGETQYF
V gene: TRBV7-9
J gene: TRBJ2-5
D gene: .
clone size: .

CDR3 DNA: TGTGCCAGCAGTTACCCTCGCGGGAGGGCGATCAATGAGCAGTTCTTC
CDR3 protein: CASSYPRGRAINEQFF
V gene: TRBV6-6
J gene: TRBJ2-1
D gene: TRBD2
clone size: .

CDR3 DNA: TGCAGCGTGGCAGGCTTGGACATCAAATTCGAGCAGTACTTC
CDR3 protein: CSVAGLDIKFEQYF
V gene: TRBV29-1
J gene: TRBJ2-7
D gene: .
clone size: .

CDR3 DNA: TGCGCCAGCAGCTTGAGCGTGACCTCCTACGAGCAGTACTTC
CDR3 protein: CASSLSVTSYEQYF
V gene: TRBV5-1
J gene: TRBJ2-7
D gene: .
clone size: .

CDR3 DNA: TGTGCCAGCAGGACCGGGACAGGGGGCACTGAAGCTTTCTTT
CDR3 protein: CASRTGTGGTEAFF
V gene: TRBV7-2
J gene: TRBJ1-1
D gene: TRBD1
clone size: .

CDR3 DNA: TGTGCCAGCAGCTTAGGCGGGGTCTACGAGCAGTACTTC
CDR3 protein: CASSLGGVYEQYF
V gene: TRBV5-5
J gene: TRBJ2-7
D gene: .
clone size: .

CDR3 DNA: TGTGCCAGCGCTAAGGTTTCAACAGGCATCTCTGGAAACACCATATATTTT
CDR3 protein: CASAKVSTGISGNTIYF
V gene: TRBV7-9
J gene: TRBJ1-3
D gene: .
clone size: once

CDR3 DNA: TGTGCCTGGACGGGGTTGCCGGTCACTGAAGCTTTCTTT
CDR3 protein: CAWTGLPVTEAFF
V gene: TRBV30
J gene: TRBJ1-1
D gene: .
clone size: .